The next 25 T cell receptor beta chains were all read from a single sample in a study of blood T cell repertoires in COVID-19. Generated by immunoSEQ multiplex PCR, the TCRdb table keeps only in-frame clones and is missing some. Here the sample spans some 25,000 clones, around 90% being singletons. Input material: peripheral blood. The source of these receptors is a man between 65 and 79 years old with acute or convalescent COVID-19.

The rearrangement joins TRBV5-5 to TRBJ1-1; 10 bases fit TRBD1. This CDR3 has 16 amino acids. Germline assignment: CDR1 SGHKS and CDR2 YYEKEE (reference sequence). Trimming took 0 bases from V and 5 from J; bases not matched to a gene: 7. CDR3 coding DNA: TGTGCCAGCAGCTTGGGTCCGGGACAGGGGATGACTGAAGCTTTCTTT. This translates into CASSLGPGQGMTEAFF.

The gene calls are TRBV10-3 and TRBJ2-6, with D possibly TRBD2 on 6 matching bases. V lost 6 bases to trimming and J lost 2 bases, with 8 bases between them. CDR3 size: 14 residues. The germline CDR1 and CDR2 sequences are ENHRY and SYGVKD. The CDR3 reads CAIRGLPGANVLTF. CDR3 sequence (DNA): TGTGCCATCAGGGGACTTCCTGGGGCCAACGTCCTGACTTTC.

The CDR3 loop reads CASSIDPRGGGLNTGELFF. The CDR3 DNA reads TGTGCCAGTAGTATAGATCCTAGGGGGGGAGGGCTAAACACCGGGGAGCTGTTTTTT. The chain uses TRBV19 and TRBJ2-2, with TRBD2 as a possible D gene (7 bases). This CDR3 comprises 19 residues. Deletions cut 0 bases from V and 2 bases from J, with 19 bases between. The germline CDR1 and CDR2 sequences are LNHDA and SQIVND (reference sequence).

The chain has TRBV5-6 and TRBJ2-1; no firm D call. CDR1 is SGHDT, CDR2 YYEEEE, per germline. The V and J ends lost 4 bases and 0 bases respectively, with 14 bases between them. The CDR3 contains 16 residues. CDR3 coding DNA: TGTGCCAGCAGCCCCTTCGAGGCGAGCTCCTACAATGAGCAGTTCTTC. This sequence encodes CASSPFEASSYNEQFF.

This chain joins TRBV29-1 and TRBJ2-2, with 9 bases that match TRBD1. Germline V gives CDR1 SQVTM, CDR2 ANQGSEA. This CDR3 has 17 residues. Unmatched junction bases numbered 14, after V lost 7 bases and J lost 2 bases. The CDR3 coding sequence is TGCAGCGCCACATCCCCCACAGGGGGCTTTAACACCGGGGAGCTGTTTTTT. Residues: CSATSPTGGFNTGELFF.

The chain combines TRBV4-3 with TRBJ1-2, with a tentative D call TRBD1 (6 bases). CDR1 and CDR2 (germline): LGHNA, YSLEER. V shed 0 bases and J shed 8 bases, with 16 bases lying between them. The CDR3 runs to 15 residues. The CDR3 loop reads CASSQERDTVRGYTF. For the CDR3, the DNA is TGCGCCAGCAGCCAAGAACGGGACACGGTCCGAGGCTACACCTTC.

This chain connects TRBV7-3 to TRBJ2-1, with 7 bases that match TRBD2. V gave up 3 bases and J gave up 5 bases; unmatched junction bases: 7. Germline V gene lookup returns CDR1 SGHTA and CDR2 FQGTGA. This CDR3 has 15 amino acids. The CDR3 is CASSLGGTDNNEQFF. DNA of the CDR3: TGTGCCAGCAGCTTGGGGGGGACTGATAACAATGAGCAGTTCTTC. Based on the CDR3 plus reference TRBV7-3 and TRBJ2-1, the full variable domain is GAGVSQTPSNKVTEKGKYVELRCDPISGHTALYWYRQSLGQGPEFLIYFQGTGAADDSGLPNDRFFAVRPEGSVSTLKIQRTERGDSAVYLCASSLGGTDNNEQFFGPGTRLTVL.

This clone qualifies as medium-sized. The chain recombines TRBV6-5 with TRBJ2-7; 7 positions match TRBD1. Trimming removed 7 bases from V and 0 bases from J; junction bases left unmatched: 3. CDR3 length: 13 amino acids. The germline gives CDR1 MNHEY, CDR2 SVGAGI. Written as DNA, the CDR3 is TGTGCCAGCAACCGGGACAGCTCCTACGAGCAGTACTTC. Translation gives CASNRDSSYEQYF.

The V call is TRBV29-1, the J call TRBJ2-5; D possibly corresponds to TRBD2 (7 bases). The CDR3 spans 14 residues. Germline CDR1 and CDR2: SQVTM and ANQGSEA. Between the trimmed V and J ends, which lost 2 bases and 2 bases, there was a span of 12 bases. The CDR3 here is CSVEKGGIQETQYF. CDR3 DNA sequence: TGCAGCGTTGAAAAGGGGGGGATTCAAGAGACCCAGTACTTC.

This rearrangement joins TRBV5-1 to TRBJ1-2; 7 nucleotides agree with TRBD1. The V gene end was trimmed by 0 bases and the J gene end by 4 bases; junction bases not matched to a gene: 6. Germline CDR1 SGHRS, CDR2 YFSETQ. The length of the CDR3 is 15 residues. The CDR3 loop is CASSLGQGTVYGYTF. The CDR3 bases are TGCGCCAGCAGCTTGGGACAGGGCACGGTCTATGGCTACACCTTC.

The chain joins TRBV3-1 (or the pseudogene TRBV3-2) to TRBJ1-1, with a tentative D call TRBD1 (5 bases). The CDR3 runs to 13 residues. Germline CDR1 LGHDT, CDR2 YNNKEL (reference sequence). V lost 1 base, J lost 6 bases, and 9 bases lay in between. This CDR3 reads CASSQGWGAEAFF. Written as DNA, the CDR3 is TGTGCCAGCAGCCAAGGGTGGGGCGCTGAAGCTTTCTTT.

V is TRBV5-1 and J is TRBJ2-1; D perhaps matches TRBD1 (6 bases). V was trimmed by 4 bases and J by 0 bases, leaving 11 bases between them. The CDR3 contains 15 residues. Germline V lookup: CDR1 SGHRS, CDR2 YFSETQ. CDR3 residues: CASSPDSVSYNEQFF. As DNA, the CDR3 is TGCGCCAGCAGCCCGGACAGCGTCTCCTACAATGAGCAGTTCTTC. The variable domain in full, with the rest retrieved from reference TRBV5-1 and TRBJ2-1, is KAGVTQTPRYLIKTRGQQVTLSCSPISGHRSVSWYQQTPGQGLQFLFEYFSETQRNKGNFPGRFSGRQFSNSRSEMNVSTLELGDSALYLCASSPDSVSYNEQFFGPGTRLTVL.

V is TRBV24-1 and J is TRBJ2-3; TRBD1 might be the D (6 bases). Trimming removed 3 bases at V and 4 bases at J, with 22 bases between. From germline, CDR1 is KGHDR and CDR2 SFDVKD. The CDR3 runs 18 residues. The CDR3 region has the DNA TGTGCCACCAGTGATCCCGGGACATCGAGTGGGGCGCCAGATACGCAGTATTTT. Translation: CATSDPGTSSGAPDTQYF.

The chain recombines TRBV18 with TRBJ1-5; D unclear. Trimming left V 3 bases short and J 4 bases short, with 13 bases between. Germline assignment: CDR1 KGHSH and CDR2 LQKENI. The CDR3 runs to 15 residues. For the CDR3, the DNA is TGTGCCAGCTCACCGGTCGATGGCCGTAATCAGCCCCAGCATTTT. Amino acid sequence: CASSPVDGRNQPQHF.

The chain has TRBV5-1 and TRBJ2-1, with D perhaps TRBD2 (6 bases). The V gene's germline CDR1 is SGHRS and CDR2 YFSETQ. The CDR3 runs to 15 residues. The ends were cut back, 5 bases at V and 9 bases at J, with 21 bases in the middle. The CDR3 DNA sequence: TGCGCCAGCAGTGCGGGCGGGATCGGTTCCCTTGAGCAGTTCTTC. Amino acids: CASSAGGIGSLEQFF.

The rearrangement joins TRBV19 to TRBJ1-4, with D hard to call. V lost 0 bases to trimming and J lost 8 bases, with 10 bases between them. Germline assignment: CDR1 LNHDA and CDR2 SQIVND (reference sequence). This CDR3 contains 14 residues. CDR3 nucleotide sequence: TGTGCCAGTAGTATAGAAGGAGGGTACGAAAAACTGTTTTTT. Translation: CASSIEGGYEKLFF.

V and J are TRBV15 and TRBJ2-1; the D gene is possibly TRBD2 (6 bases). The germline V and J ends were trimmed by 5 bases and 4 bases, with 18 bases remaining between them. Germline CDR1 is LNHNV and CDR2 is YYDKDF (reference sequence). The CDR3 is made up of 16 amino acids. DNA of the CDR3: TGTGCCACCAGCCGAACGGGTGGCGGGGCATACAATGAGCAGTTCTTC. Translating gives CATSRTGGGAYNEQFF.

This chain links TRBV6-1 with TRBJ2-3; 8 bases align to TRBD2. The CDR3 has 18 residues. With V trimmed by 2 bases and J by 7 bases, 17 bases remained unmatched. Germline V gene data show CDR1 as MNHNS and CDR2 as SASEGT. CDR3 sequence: CASSERYWAAGGSNTQYF. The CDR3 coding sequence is TGTGCCAGCAGTGAACGGTATTGGGCGGCGGGAGGATCGAATACGCAGTATTTT.

The CDR3 coding sequence is TGTGCCAGCAGCCTACTGAACCACCTGGGCCAGCCCCAGCATTTT. This codes for CASSLLNHLGQPQHF. The chain links TRBV7-2 to TRBJ1-5; D is undetermined. This CDR3 contains 15 residues. Germline V gene lookup returns CDR1 SGHTA and CDR2 FQGNSA. V gave up 5 bases and J gave up 7 bases, with 18 bases separating them.

In DNA, the CDR3 is TGTGCCAGCAGTCAAACAGGGTACACTGAAGCTTTCTTT. Its protein is CASSQTGYTEAFF. V usage is TRBV28 and J usage is TRBJ1-1; a weak D match, TRBD1 (6 bases). There are 13 residues in the CDR3. The V gene's germline CDR1 is MDHEN and CDR2 SYDVKM. The V end was cut by 5 bases, the J end by 3 bases, with 10 bases between.

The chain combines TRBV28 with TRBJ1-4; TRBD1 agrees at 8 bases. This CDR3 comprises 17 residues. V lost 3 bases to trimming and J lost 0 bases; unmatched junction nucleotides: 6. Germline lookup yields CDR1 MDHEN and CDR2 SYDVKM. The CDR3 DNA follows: TGTGCCAGCAGTTTTCGGTGGGGACAGGCAACTAATGAAAAACTGTTTTTT. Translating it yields CASSFRWGQATNEKLFF.

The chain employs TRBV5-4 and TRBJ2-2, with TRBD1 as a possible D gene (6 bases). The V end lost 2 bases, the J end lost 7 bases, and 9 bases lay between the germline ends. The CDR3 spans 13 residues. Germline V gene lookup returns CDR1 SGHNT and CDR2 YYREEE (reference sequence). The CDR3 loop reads CASSLPGVGELFF. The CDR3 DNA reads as TGTGCCAGCAGCTTACCAGGGGTCGGGGAGCTGTTTTTT.

The CDR3 loop reads CASSPGGAQNTGELFF. The CDR3 bases are TGTGCCAGCAGCCCTGGAGGGGCGCAGAACACCGGGGAGCTGTTTTTT. The chain has TRBV4-2 and TRBJ2-2; D may be TRBD2 (6 bases). The V end was cut by 4 bases, the J end by 1 base, with 13 bases between. Germline V gene sequence: CDR1 LGHNA, CDR2 YNFKEQ. This CDR3 comprises 16 residues.

The CDR3 nucleotides read TGTGCCAGCAGCTTAAATACCGGTAGTTCACCCCTCCACTTT. This codes for CASSLNTGSSPLHF. The chain recombines TRBV7-3 with TRBJ1-6; D is uncertain. CDR3 length: 14 residues. V dropped 1 base and J dropped 9 bases, with 10 bases sitting between them. CDR1 and CDR2 from the germline V gene are SGHTA and FQGTGA.

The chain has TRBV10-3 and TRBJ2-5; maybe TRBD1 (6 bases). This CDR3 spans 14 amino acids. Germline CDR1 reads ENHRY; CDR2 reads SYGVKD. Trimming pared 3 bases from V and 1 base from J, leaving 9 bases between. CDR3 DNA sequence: TGTGCCATCAGTGAATCGGACAGCCAAGAGACCCAGTACTTC. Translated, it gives CAISESDSQETQYF.